The 25 T cell receptor beta chains below all came from one sample that was sequenced in a study of T cells after yellow fever vaccination. TCRdb reprocessed the 5' RACE reads via MiXCR and lists one record per CDR3 protein. Of tens of thousands of distinct CDR3 sequences in the sample, about 14% were seen once. This material consisted of CD8+ T cells not binding an NS4B(214-222) dextramer, sorted from PBMCs, taken 21 days after the first yellow fever vaccination. The receptors stem from a man in his late teens or twenties who received the YFV17D yellow fever vaccine.

A few counts support this clonotype. V is TRBV4-3 and J is TRBJ2-1; 15 bases align to TRBD2. The CDR3 is made up of 19 amino acids. Germline CDR1 and CDR2: LGHNA and YSLEER. V gave up 2 bases and J gave up 7 bases; unmatched junction bases: 12. CDR3: CASSQRFQGLAGGYNEQFF. The CDR3 DNA reads as TGCGCCAGCAGCCAAAGGTTCCAGGGACTAGCGGGGGGTTATAATGAGCAGTTCTTC.

The rearrangement joins TRBV9 to TRBJ1-4, with D unresolved. Germline CDR1 is SGDLS and CDR2 is YYNGEE. Trimming cost V 6 bases and J 8 bases, with 14 bases left between them. The CDR3 extends over 13 amino acids. The CDR3 reads CASKGRGEEKLFF. Written as DNA, the CDR3 is TGTGCCAGCAAAGGCCGGGGAGAGGAAAAACTGTTTTTT.

In DNA, the CDR3 is TGTGCCAGCAGCATAGCGGGGGGGTCCTACAATGAGCAGTTCTTC. Its translation is CASSIAGGSYNEQFF. This rearrangement joins TRBV6-1 to TRBJ2-1; TRBD2 aligns across 11 bases. The CDR3 is 15 residues long. Germline CDR1 and CDR2: MNHNS and SASEGT. The V and J ends lost 6 bases and 1 base, in that order; junction bases with no gene match: 2.

This clonotype was picked up a small number of times. The chain couples TRBV3-1 to TRBJ2-5, with D uncertain. The CDR3 runs to 16 residues. Germline CDR1 is LGHDT and CDR2 is YNNKEL (reference sequence). V gave up 0 bases and J gave up 4 bases, with 15 bases separating them. The CDR3 protein is CASSQEPGLSGETQYF. The CDR3 DNA sequence: TGTGCCAGCAGCCAAGAACCGGGCCTCTCAGGAGAGACCCAGTACTTC.

This clonotype was observed a handful of times. The gene calls are TRBV5-5 and TRBJ2-2; D may correspond to TRBD1 or TRBD2 (5 bases each). Trimming removed 3 bases at V and 4 bases at J, with 13 bases between. Germline CDR1 and CDR2: SGHKS and YYEKEE (reference sequence). This CDR3 is 15 amino acids long. As DNA, the CDR3 is TGTGCCAGCAGCTCCCGACGGGGCGCCACCGGGGAGCTGTTTTTT. It is translated as CASSSRRGATGELFF.

This clonotype appeared a few times. The rearrangement uses TRBV6-5 and TRBJ2-4; 7 bases align to TRBD1. Germline V gene lookup returns CDR1 MNHEY and CDR2 SVGAGI. The J segment lost 2 bases and the V segment lost 2 bases, leaving 6 bases of the junction unmatched. The CDR3 is 16 residues long. CDR3 DNA sequence: TGTGCCAGCAGTTACAAGGGGGCACACCCCAAAAACATTCAGTACTTC. It codes for CASSYKGAHPKNIQYF.

The table lists this clonotype with a few counts. V gene TRBV7-8 combines with J gene TRBJ2-7; D gene unclear. The germline CDR1 and CDR2 sequences are SGHVS and FQNEAQ. The CDR3 extends over 13 amino acids. The V gene lost 8 bases and the J gene lost 7 bases, with 18 bases spanning the gap. CDR3 sequence (DNA): TGTGCCAGCGCCGCCTCCGGAGCTTGGGAGCAGTACTTC. As protein: CASAASGAWEQYF.

The chain carries TRBV10-3 and TRBJ2-3; a weak D match, TRBD2 (5 bases). The CDR3 sequence is 16 residues long. V lost 3 bases to trimming and J lost 6 bases, with 19 bases between them. Germline V CDR1 and CDR2: ENHRY, SYGVKD. CDR3 protein: CAISDVPDTVADTQYF. The DNA of the CDR3 is TGTGCCATCAGTGACGTGCCAGACACAGTAGCGGATACGCAGTATTTT.

This clonotype was observed a handful of times. V usage is TRBV18 and J usage is TRBJ2-2, with 7 positions matching TRBD2. The trim removed 1 base at V and 4 bases at J, leaving 3 bases unmatched. The germline CDR1 and CDR2 sequences are KGHSH and LQKENI. CDR3 length: 15 residues. The chain's CDR3 is CASSPRGEGTGELFF. CDR3 nucleotides: TGTGCCAGCTCACCACGAGGGGAGGGCACCGGGGAGCTGTTTTTT.

The chain employs TRBV28 and TRBJ2-1; D call uncertain. CDR3 length: 13 amino acids. V gave up 4 bases and J gave up 0 bases, with 4 bases separating them. Per the germline V gene, CDR1 is MDHEN and CDR2 is SYDVKM. In DNA form, the CDR3 reads TGTGCCAGCAGTTGGAGCTCCTACAATGAGCAGTTCTTC. The encoded protein is CASSWSSYNEQFF.

This clonotype has just a few counts. V usage is TRBV7-9 and J usage is TRBJ2-5; weak D call: TRBD1 (6 bases). Per the germline V gene, CDR1 is SEHNR and CDR2 is FQNEAQ (reference sequence). The CDR3 has 16 residues. The germline V and J ends were trimmed by 4 bases and 5 bases, with 20 bases remaining between them. DNA for the CDR3: TGTGCCAGCAGCTCCCGCGGACAGACAAACGAGGAGACCCAGTACTTC. Protein: CASSSRGQTNEETQYF.

The V gene is TRBV6-5, the J gene TRBJ1-3, with 7 nucleotides matching TRBD1. Germline V gene data show CDR1 as MNHEY and CDR2 as SVGAGI. The CDR3 has 17 residues. J gave up 0 bases and V 4 bases, and 9 bases lay outside the gene matches. For the CDR3, the DNA is TGTGCCAGCAGTTTGGGGACAGATTTAAACTCTGGAAACACCATATATTTT. Its translation is CASSLGTDLNSGNTIYF.

This chain connects TRBV18 to TRBJ2-5; TRBD1 might be the D (6 bases). Germline V lookup: CDR1 KGHSH, CDR2 LQKENI. Trimming shortened V by 3 bases and J by 2 bases, and 13 bases separated the two germline ends. This CDR3 has 15 amino acids. In nucleotides, the CDR3 is TGTGCCAGCTCACCGAGGACAGAAATTCAAGAGACCCAGTACTTC. Protein sequence: CASSPRTEIQETQYF.

This clonotype came up many times. V usage is TRBV4-1 and J usage is TRBJ1-6; weak D call: TRBD1 (6 bases). Between the trimmed V and J ends, which lost 2 bases and 7 bases, there was a span of 9 bases. CDR1 and CDR2 (germline): MGHRA, YSYEKL. The CDR3 is 14 residues long. Written as DNA, the CDR3 is TGCGCCAGCAGCCAACGAGGGGGAAATTCACCCCTCCACTTT. Residues: CASSQRGGNSPLHF.

V gene TRBV12-3 or TRBV12-4 combines with J gene TRBJ2-1, with D unresolved. V was clipped by 3 bases and J by 6 bases, with 6 bases between them. The CDR3 is 12 residues long. CDR3 sequence (DNA): TGTGCCAGCAGTTTTAGCAGCAATGAGCAGTTCTTC. Amino acids: CASSFSSNEQFF.

The chain uses TRBV6-1 and TRBJ1-5; 7 positions agree with TRBD1. This CDR3 contains 13 residues. Trimming at V came to 7 bases and at J to 7 bases, leaving 7 bases not matched to a gene. Germline loops: CDR1 MNHNS, CDR2 SASEGT. In nucleotides, the CDR3 is TGTGCCAGCACAGGGGGATTCAAGCAGCCCCAGCATTTT. It yields the protein CASTGGFKQPQHF.

The sample holds a few counts of this clonotype. V is TRBV5-6 and J is TRBJ2-1, with 8 bases fitting TRBD1. CDR3 length: 15 residues. Germline-derived CDR1 and CDR2 are SGHDT and YYEEEE. Germline trimming cut 4 bases from V and 3 bases from J; bases unmatched to any gene: 6. DNA of the CDR3: TGTGCCAGCAGCCCGACGGACAGGGACTACAATGAGCAGTTCTTC. Amino acid sequence: CASSPTDRDYNEQFF. Supplemented by reference TRBV5-6 and TRBJ2-1, the full variable domain reads DAGVTQSPTHLIKTRGQQVTLRCSPKSGHDTVSWYQQALGQGPQFIFQYYEEEERQRGNFPDRFSGHQFPNYSSELNVNALLLGDSALYLCASSPTDRDYNEQFFGPGTRLTVL.

The V and J genes are TRBV18 and TRBJ1-1, with TRBD1 as a possible D gene (6 bases). V was trimmed by 3 bases and J by 1 base, leaving 15 bases between them. The CDR3 sequence is 16 residues long. Looked up from germline, CDR1 is KGHSH and CDR2 is LQKENI. The CDR3 DNA is TGTGCCAGCTCACCGAGGGGGGACACCTGGAACACTGAAGCTTTCTTT. Protein sequence: CASSPRGDTWNTEAFF.

This clonotype was recorded at least ten times. This chain links TRBV15 with TRBJ2-1, with D possibly TRBD1 on 6 matching bases. The CDR3 has 15 amino acids. Trimming removed 5 bases at V and 3 bases at J, with 14 bases between. Germline V gives CDR1 LNHNV, CDR2 YYDKDF (reference sequence). In nucleotides, the CDR3 is TGTGCCACCAGCCGAGGACAGAGCGGCTACAATGAGCAGTTCTTC. This gives the protein CATSRGQSGYNEQFF.

The CDR3 nucleotides read TGCAGCGTTGAGTTCCCCCTCGTCCACAATGAGCAGTTCTTC. Protein product: CSVEFPLVHNEQFF. This rearrangement joins TRBV29-1 to TRBJ2-1, with D hard to call. Germline CDR1 is SQVTM and CDR2 is ANQGSEA. The CDR3 is 14 residues long. The V end lost 3 bases, the J end lost 5 bases, and 14 bases lay between the germline ends.

The chain is built from TRBV6-5 and TRBJ1-1; D perhaps matches TRBD1 (6 bases). Per the germline V gene, CDR1 is MNHEY and CDR2 is SVGAGI. Deletions cut 0 bases from V and 0 bases from J, with 14 bases between. This CDR3 comprises 17 residues. This CDR3 is CASSYSIPGGMNTEAFF. The CDR3 coding sequence is TGTGCCAGCAGTTACTCTATCCCGGGGGGCATGAACACTGAAGCTTTCTTT.

This sequence joins TRBV6-5 and TRBJ1-2; the D is unclear. The CDR3 sequence is 13 residues long. Germline V gene sequence: CDR1 MNHEY, CDR2 SVGAGI. The V end lost 0 bases, the J end lost 4 bases, and 6 bases lay between the germline ends. The CDR3 DNA is TGTGCCAGCAGTTACTCGAGGACCTATGGCTACACCTTC. As protein: CASSYSRTYGYTF.

This clonotype was detected many times. The chain uses TRBV29-1 and TRBJ2-1; no clear D gene. V was pared by 2 bases and J by 10 bases, with 9 bases between. This CDR3 comprises 11 residues. From germline, CDR1 is SQVTM and CDR2 ANQGSEA. This CDR3 is CSVESVGEQFF. CDR3 bases: TGCAGCGTTGAATCTGTGGGAGAGCAGTTCTTC.

This clonotype was detected ten times or more. The chain is built from TRBV4-1 and TRBJ1-2, with no clear D. V was pared by 1 base and J by 0 bases, with 6 bases between. This CDR3 has 14 amino acids. Germline lookup yields CDR1 MGHRA and CDR2 YSYEKL. CDR3 in DNA: TGCGCCAGCAGCCAAGCGGGGTCTAACTATGGCTACACCTTC. It translates to CASSQAGSNYGYTF.

This clonotype turned up a few times. This chain joins TRBV7-2 and TRBJ2-1, with D uncertain. The CDR3 runs to 12 residues. Germline V gene lookup returns CDR1 SGHTA and CDR2 FQGNSA. Trimming took off 1 base at V and 8 bases at J, with 6 bases between the two ends. CDR3 residues: CASSLGGYEQFF. DNA of the CDR3: TGTGCCAGCAGCTTAGGTGGCTATGAGCAGTTCTTC.